This entry lists 17 T cell receptor beta chains sequenced from one sample in a study of blood T cell repertoires in COVID-19 (dated by TCRdb to 2018 to 2020). Receptor libraries were prepared by the immunoSEQ multiplex PCR assay. Drawn from immuneACCESS, this table holds only the in-frame rearrangements with V and J called that TCRdb kept. Clones are partly lost; checked studies trace under half to an unresolved V gene and leave the rest unexplained. The sample table holds around 15,000 clones, of which around nine tenths were seen once. Of the sample, over 10% is held by the ten largest clones. Sequencing was carried out using peripheral blood. Receptors were obtained from a human donor in a cohort sampled during active COVID-19.

The V gene is TRBV15, the J gene TRBJ2-7, with D possibly matching TRBD2 (7 bases). This CDR3 has 16 amino acids. V shed 1 base and J shed 3 bases, with 16 bases lying between them. Germline V CDR1 and CDR2: LNHNV, YYDKDF (reference sequence). The chain's CDR3 is CATSRGVKGGGYEQYF. CDR3 coding DNA: TGTGCCACCAGCAGAGGTGTTAAGGGGGGGGGCTACGAGCAGTACTTC.

V and J are TRBV6-2 or TRBV6-3 and TRBJ1-1; 11 bases match TRBD1. This CDR3 is built from 17 residues. Germline V lookup: CDR1 MNHEY, CDR2 SVGEGT. V shed 7 bases, J shed 2 bases, and the junction held 12 bases outside the gene matches. For the CDR3, the DNA is TGTGCCAGCACCCCTATCGGACAGGGGGCCCTTAACACTGAAGCTTTCTTT. Translation gives CASTPIGQGALNTEAFF.

The chain employs TRBV7-8 and TRBJ2-4; weak D call: TRBD1 (6 bases). The germline V gene has CDR1 SGHVS and CDR2 FQNEAQ. This CDR3 region has 18 residues. V was clipped by 0 bases and J by 0 bases, with 15 bases between them. The chain's CDR3 is CASSLASAGGAAKNIQYF. As DNA, the CDR3 is TGTGCCAGCAGCTTAGCGTCGGCTGGGGGCGCAGCCAAAAACATTCAGTACTTC. Combining the CDR3 with reference TRBV7-8 and TRBJ2-4 gives the whole variable domain GAGVSQSPRYKVAKRGQDVALRCDPISGHVSLFWYQQALGQGPEFLTYFQNEAQLDKSGLPSDRFFAERPEGSVSTLKIQRTQQEDSAVYLCASSLASAGGAAKNIQYFGAGTRLSVL.

The rearrangement joins TRBV7-9 to TRBJ1-3; D may be TRBD1 (5 bases). V was pared by 6 bases and J by 3 bases, with 12 bases between. Germline CDR1 is SEHNR and CDR2 is FQNEAQ (reference sequence). The CDR3 consists of 14 residues. The CDR3: CASRGAFGGNTIYF. For the CDR3, the DNA is TGTGCCAGCAGAGGGGCGTTCGGTGGAAACACCATATATTTT.

In its sample, this clone was seen a few times. The chain couples TRBV19 to TRBJ1-1; tentatively, D is TRBD1 (5 bases). The CDR3 runs to 12 residues. Deletions cut 6 bases from V and 4 bases from J, with 9 bases between. CDR1 and CDR2 from the germline V gene are LNHDA and SQIVND (reference sequence). The CDR3 DNA follows: TGTGCCAGTAGAGCAGGGTCCACTGAAGCTTTCTTT. Protein product: CASRAGSTEAFF.

The rearrangement joins TRBV7-2 to TRBJ1-1, with D possibly being TRBD1 (6 bases). Trimming left V 5 bases short and J 7 bases short, with 17 bases between. The germline gives CDR1 SGHTA, CDR2 FQGNSA. The CDR3 is 14 residues long. DNA of the CDR3: TGTGCCAGCAGCCTGGGGGCCAGACCCTATGAAGCTTTCTTT. This translates into CASSLGARPYEAFF.

The rearrangement uses TRBV7-3 and TRBJ1-2; D remains unclear. CDR3 length: 13 residues. Germline CDR1 and CDR2: SGHTA and FQGTGA. V lost 5 bases, J lost 0 bases, and 7 bases lay in between. In DNA form, the CDR3 reads TGTGCCAGCAGCCCGACACCTAACTATGGCTACACCTTC. Its translation is CASSPTPNYGYTF.

The chain is built from TRBV3-1 (or the pseudogene TRBV3-2) and TRBJ2-7, with D maybe TRBD2 (6 bases). Germline loops: CDR1 LGHDT, CDR2 YNNKEL (reference sequence). The CDR3 is 17 residues long. Trimming took 0 bases from V and 2 from J, leaving 17 bases between them. The CDR3 bases are TGTGCCAGCAGCCAAGAGCCCGCTTGGGAGGCCGCCTACGAGCAGTACTTC. Translation: CASSQEPAWEAAYEQYF.

The chain is built from TRBV5-5 and TRBJ2-7; TRBD1 aligns across 7 bases. The germline gives CDR1 SGHKS, CDR2 YYEKEE (reference sequence). Losses at the gene ends were 7 bases for V and 5 bases for J; bases not matched to a gene: 12. The CDR3 has 14 residues. The CDR3 is CASGRPGQKNEQYF. As DNA, the CDR3 is TGTGCCAGCGGCAGGCCGGGACAGAAAAACGAGCAGTACTTC.

The V gene is TRBV12-3 or TRBV12-4, the J gene TRBJ1-1; 9 nucleotides line up with TRBD1. Germline trimming cut 3 bases from V and 7 bases from J; bases unmatched to any gene: 3. CDR3 length: 13 residues. CDR3 amino acids: CASSFGGQGEAFF. CDR3 nucleotides: TGTGCCAGCAGTTTCGGGGGACAGGGTGAAGCTTTCTTT.

V and J are TRBV7-6 and TRBJ2-2; D might be TRBD1 (6 bases). This CDR3 has 16 residues. The V gene's germline CDR1 is SGHVS and CDR2 FNYEAQ. V dropped 1 base and J dropped 7 bases, with 16 bases sitting between them. Written as DNA, the CDR3 is TGTGCCAGCAGCTTAGTAGGACACGAAGGGGGCGGGGAGCTGTTTTTT. Translated: CASSLVGHEGGGELFF.

The V and J genes are TRBV9 and TRBJ1-1; D gene ambiguous. Germline V CDR1 and CDR2: SGDLS, YYNGEE. Trimming stripped 4 bases from V and 5 bases from J, with 27 bases between. The CDR3 loop spans 18 amino acids. The CDR3 sequence: CASSSAVRGVSMRTEAFF. CDR3 coding DNA: TGTGCCAGCAGCTCAGCCGTCCGGGGAGTTAGTATGAGAACTGAAGCTTTCTTT.

The genes are TRBV6-5 and TRBJ2-1; maybe TRBD2 (5 bases). Looked up from germline, CDR1 is MNHEY and CDR2 is SVGAGI. Trimming shortened V by 4 bases and J by 10 bases, and 14 bases separated the two germline ends. The CDR3 length is 13 residues. The CDR3 DNA follows: TGTGCCAGCAGTTTGAGGACCGGCGGGGAGCAGTTCTTC. Protein: CASSLRTGGEQFF.

The chain joins TRBV4-1 to TRBJ1-4, with 10 bases that match TRBD1. The CDR3 spans 16 residues. V shed 4 bases and J 5 bases; nucleotides not matched to a gene: 7. Per germline, CDR1 MGHRA and CDR2 YSYEKL. In DNA form, the CDR3 reads TGCGCCAGCAGCCCCCCAACGGGACAGGGGAATGAAAAACTGTTTTTT. As protein: CASSPPTGQGNEKLFF.

V is TRBV6-6 and J is TRBJ1-1; tentatively, D is TRBD1 (5 bases). This CDR3 has 16 residues. Trimming shortened V by 10 bases and J by 0 bases, and 21 bases separated the two germline ends. Germline loops: CDR1 MNHNY, CDR2 SVGAGI (reference sequence). DNA for the CDR3: TGTGCCATCCTCGACGGGCAGGGTCTCATGAACACTGAAGCTTTCTTT. Amino acids: CAILDGQGLMNTEAFF.

DNA of the CDR3: TGTGCCAGCTCACCTCTGGGCAGTACAATGAACACTGAAGCTTTCTTT. Translated: CASSPLGSTMNTEAFF. The V call is TRBV18, the J call TRBJ1-1; D gene ambiguous. CDR3 length equals 16 residues. In germline, CDR1 is KGHSH, CDR2 LQKENI. Trimming pared 3 bases from V and 0 bases from J, leaving 14 bases between.

The chain carries TRBV10-3 and TRBJ1-1, with 8 bases matching TRBD1. CDR1 ENHRY and CDR2 SYGVKD come from the germline V gene. The CDR3 spans 14 residues. V was pared by 8 bases and J by 1 base, with 6 bases of the junction left unmatched. The CDR3 sequence is CAIQRDRSNTEAFF. CDR3 nucleotide sequence: TGTGCCATCCAGCGGGACAGGTCGAACACTGAAGCTTTCTTT.